These T cell receptor beta chains were read from a single sample in a study of T cells in Graves' hyperthyroidism and ophthalmopathy. TCRdb recomputed calls from the multiplex PCR reads with MiXCR, one row per CDR3 protein. Of approximately 530,000 distinct CDR3 sequences listed, 15% to 20% were seen once; the top ten hold about 20%. Sequencing was performed on blood. These receptors were obtained from a woman aged 18-35 years with Graves' hyperthyroidism. Each CDR3 is given with its conserved first and last residue. Fields, in order: CDR3 DNA, CDR3 protein, J gene, D gene, V gene, clone size. A D gene is named only where the DNA matches it firmly. Clone size is not always given. Where it is, it says once, few, many or a class for expanded clones.

DNA: TGTGCCAGCTCACCGGGGGCAAAGACTGAAGCTTTCTTT
CDR3: CASSPGAKTEAFF
J: TRBJ1-1
D: .
V: TRBV18
size: .

DNA: TGTGCCAGCAGCCCCATCCAGGGGCGGGACACTGAAGCTTTCTTT
CDR3: CASSPIQGRDTEAFF
J: TRBJ1-1
D: .
V: TRBV7-2
size: many

DNA: TGCAGTGCTAGACCTCGGACTAGCGGAAGCAGTGAGCAGTTCTTC
CDR3: CSARPRTSGSSEQFF
J: TRBJ2-1
D: TRBD2
V: TRBV20-1
size: many

DNA: TGTGCCAGCAGCTCCGGTCCGGCGGACTATGGCTACACCTTC
CDR3: CASSSGPADYGYTF
J: TRBJ1-2
D: .
V: TRBV5-6
size: .

DNA: TGTGCCAGCAGCCGAACAGGGATCGCTGAGCAGTTCTTC
CDR3: CASSRTGIAEQFF
J: TRBJ2-1
D: .
V: TRBV27
size: many

DNA: TGTGCCTGGAGTGTACGCGGGATCCCAACCGGGGAGCTGTTTTTT
CDR3: CAWSVRGIPTGELFF
J: TRBJ2-2
D: .
V: TRBV30
size: .

DNA: TGTGCCAGCAGCTTAGCGCAAGGGGCCATATATTTT
CDR3: CASSLAQGAIYF
J: TRBJ1-3
D: .
V: TRBV7-6
size: few

DNA: TGTGCCATCAGTGAGCGGGACACAAACACAGATACGCAGTATTTT
CDR3: CAISERDTNTDTQYF
J: TRBJ2-3
D: .
V: TRBV10-3
size: many

DNA: TGTGCCAGCAGCCAAGGGCTTAAGACGAAGGGCCGGACCCAGTACTTC
CDR3: CASSQGLKTKGRTQYF
J: TRBJ2-5
D: .
V: TRBV4-2
size: .

DNA: TGCAGTGCTAGACGGACAGGCACGGGTGAAAAACTGTTTTTT
CDR3: CSARRTGTGEKLFF
J: TRBJ1-4
D: TRBD1
V: TRBV20-1
size: many

DNA: TGTGCCAGCACCTCTGGCGGGCCCCAGGGGGAGACCCAGTACTTC
CDR3: CASTSGGPQGETQYF
J: TRBJ2-5
D: .
V: TRBV25-1
size: once

DNA: TGTGCCAGCAGCCAGATGCGGGGGGCGCCTGGGGCCAACGTCCTGACTTTC
CDR3: CASSQMRGAPGANVLTF
J: TRBJ2-6
D: TRBD2
V: TRBV27
size: .

DNA: TGTGCCAGCAGTTTAGGCGCAGGCTATCATTCACCCCTCCACTTT
CDR3: CASSLGAGYHSPLHF
J: TRBJ1-6
D: .
V: TRBV28
size: many

DNA: TGCAGTGCTAGGGCGCCAGACACTGAAGCTTTCTTT
CDR3: CSARAPDTEAFF
J: TRBJ1-1
D: .
V: TRBV20-1
size: many

DNA: TGTGCCAGCAGCTTATCTGGGACAGGTAACACTGAAGCTTTCTTT
CDR3: CASSLSGTGNTEAFF
J: TRBJ1-1
D: TRBD1
V: TRBV7-9
size: many

DNA: TGCAGTGCCCTCACACAGGGGGCGGTCCCAAGTGAGCAGTTCTTC
CDR3: CSALTQGAVPSEQFF
J: TRBJ2-1
D: TRBD1
V: TRBV20-1
size: many

DNA: TGTGCCAGCACCCTGAAGGGCCATGGCTACACCTTC
CDR3: CASTLKGHGYTF
J: TRBJ1-2
D: .
V: TRBV6-1
size: few

DNA: TGTGCCAGCAGTTACGGAGGCCTCGGGTCCTACGAGCAGTACTTC
CDR3: CASSYGGLGSYEQYF
J: TRBJ2-7
D: .
V: TRBV6-2/TRBV6-3
size: .

DNA: TGCAGTGCTAAAACTAGCGGGACTAGCACAGATACGCAGTATTTT
CDR3: CSAKTSGTSTDTQYF
J: TRBJ2-3
D: TRBD2
V: TRBV20-1
size: many

DNA: TGTGCCAGTAGTATAGAAGGGCACGGCTACACCTTC
CDR3: CASSIEGHGYTF
J: TRBJ1-2
D: .
V: TRBV19
size: .

DNA: TGTGCCAGCAGGTCGACAGGGGGCCGCACAGATACGCAGTATTTT
CDR3: CASRSTGGRTDTQYF
J: TRBJ2-3
D: TRBD1
V: TRBV7-3
size: once

DNA: TGTGCCAGCAGTGGCCGGGACACCCACACCGGGGAGCTGTTTTTT
CDR3: CASSGRDTHTGELFF
J: TRBJ2-2
D: .
V: TRBV2
size: .

DNA: TGCAGTGCTAGAGATCCGACTAGCGGGCGTATTAACACCGGGGAGCTGTTTTTT
CDR3: CSARDPTSGRINTGELFF
J: TRBJ2-2
D: TRBD2
V: TRBV20-1
size: .

DNA: TGTGCCAGCAGCCAACTAGCGGGTAATGAGCAGTTCTTC
CDR3: CASSQLAGNEQFF
J: TRBJ2-1
D: TRBD2
V: TRBV12-3/TRBV12-4
size: many

DNA: TGTGCCAGCACTGTGCGGCTGGAGTACACTGAAGCTTTCTTT
CDR3: CASTVRLEYTEAFF
J: TRBJ1-1
D: .
V: TRBV28
size: many

DNA: TGTGCCAGCAGCGTAGCCGCACAGGGGGCGCAGGGAGAGACCCAGTACTTC
CDR3: CASSVAAQGAQGETQYF
J: TRBJ2-5
D: TRBD1
V: TRBV9
size: .

DNA: TGTGCCAGCAGTGAATGGGGCAGGGGCTACAATCAGCCCCAGCATTTT
CDR3: CASSEWGRGYNQPQHF
J: TRBJ1-5
D: .
V: TRBV6-1
size: many